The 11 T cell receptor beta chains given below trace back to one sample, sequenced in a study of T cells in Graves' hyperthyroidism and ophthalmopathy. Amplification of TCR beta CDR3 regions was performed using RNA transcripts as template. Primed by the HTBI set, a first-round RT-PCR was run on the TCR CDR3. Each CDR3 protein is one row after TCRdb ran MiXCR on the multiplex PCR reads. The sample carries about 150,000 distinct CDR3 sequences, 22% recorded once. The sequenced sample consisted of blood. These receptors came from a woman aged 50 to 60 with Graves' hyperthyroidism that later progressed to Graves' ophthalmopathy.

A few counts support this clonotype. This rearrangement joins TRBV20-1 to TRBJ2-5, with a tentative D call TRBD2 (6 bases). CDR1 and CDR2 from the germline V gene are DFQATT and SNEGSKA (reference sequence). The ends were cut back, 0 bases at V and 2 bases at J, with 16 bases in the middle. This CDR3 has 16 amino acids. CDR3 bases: TGCAGTGCTAGAGATCAGGTGGGAGGACAACAAGAGACCCAGTACTTC. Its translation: CSARDQVGGQQETQYF.

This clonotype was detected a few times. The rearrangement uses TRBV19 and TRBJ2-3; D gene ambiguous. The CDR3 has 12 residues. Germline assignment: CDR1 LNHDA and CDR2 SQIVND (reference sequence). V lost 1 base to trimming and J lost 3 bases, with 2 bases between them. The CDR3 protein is CASSIGTDTQYF. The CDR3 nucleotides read TGTGCCAGTAGTATAGGGACAGATACGCAGTATTTT. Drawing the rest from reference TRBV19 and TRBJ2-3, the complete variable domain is DGGITQSPKYLFRKEGQNVTLSCEQNLNHDAMYWYRQDPGQGLRLIYYSQIVNDFQKGDIAEGYSVSREKKESFPLTVTSAQKNPTAFYLCASSIGTDTQYFGPGTRLTVL.

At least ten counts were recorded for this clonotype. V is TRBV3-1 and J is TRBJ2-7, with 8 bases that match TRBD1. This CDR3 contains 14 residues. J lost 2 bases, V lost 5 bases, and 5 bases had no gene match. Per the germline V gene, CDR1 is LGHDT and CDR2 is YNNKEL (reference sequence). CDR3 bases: TGTGCCAGCAGCGACAGGGGCTATGCCTACGAGCAGTACTTC. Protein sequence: CASSDRGYAYEQYF.

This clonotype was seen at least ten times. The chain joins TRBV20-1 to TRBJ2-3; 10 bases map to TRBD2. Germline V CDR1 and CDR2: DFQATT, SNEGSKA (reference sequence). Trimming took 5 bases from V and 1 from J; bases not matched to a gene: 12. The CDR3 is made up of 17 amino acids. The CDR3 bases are TGCAGTGCTCCCAAATCCCGGACTAGCGGAGGCACAGATACGCAGTATTTT. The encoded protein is CSAPKSRTSGGTDTQYF.

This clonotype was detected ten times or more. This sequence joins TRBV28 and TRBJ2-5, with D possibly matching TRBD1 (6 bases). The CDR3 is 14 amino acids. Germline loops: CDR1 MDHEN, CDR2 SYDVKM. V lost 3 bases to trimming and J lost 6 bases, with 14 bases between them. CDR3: CASSFTIQGKTQYF. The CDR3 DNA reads TGTGCCAGCAGTTTTACAATTCAGGGGAAGACCCAGTACTTC.

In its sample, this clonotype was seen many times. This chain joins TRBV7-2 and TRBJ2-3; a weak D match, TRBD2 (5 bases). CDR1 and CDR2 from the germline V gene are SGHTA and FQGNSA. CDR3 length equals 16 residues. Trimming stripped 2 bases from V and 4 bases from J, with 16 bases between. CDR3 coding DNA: TGTGCCAGCAGCTTACAAGTACGGGGAGAAGCAGATACGCAGTATTTT. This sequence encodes CASSLQVRGEADTQYF.

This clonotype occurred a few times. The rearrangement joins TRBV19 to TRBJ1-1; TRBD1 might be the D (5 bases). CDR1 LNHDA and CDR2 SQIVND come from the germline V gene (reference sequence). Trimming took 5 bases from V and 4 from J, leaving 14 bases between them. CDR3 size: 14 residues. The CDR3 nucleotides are TGTGCCAGTAGTCCCGGGGGGGGAGTCACTGAAGCTTTCTTT. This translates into CASSPGGGVTEAFF.

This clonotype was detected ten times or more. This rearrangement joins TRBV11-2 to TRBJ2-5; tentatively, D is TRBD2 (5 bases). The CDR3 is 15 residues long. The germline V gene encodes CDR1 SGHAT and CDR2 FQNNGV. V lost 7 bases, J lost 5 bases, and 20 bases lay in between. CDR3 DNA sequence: TGTGCCAGCACCTTGGACGGGAAGGTTGGGGAGACCCAGTACTTC. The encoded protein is CASTLDGKVGETQYF.

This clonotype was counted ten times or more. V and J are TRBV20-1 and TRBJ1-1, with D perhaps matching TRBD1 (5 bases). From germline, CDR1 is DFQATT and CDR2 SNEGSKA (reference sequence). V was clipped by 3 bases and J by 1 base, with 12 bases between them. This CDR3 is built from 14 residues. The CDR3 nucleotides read TGCAGTGCTAGGGGGGGAAATGGGAACACTGAAGCTTTCTTT. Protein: CSARGGNGNTEAFF.

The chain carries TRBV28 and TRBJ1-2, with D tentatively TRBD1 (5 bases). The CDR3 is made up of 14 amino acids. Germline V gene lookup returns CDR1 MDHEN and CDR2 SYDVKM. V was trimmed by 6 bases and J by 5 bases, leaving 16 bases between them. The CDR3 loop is CASSQVSGGYGYTF. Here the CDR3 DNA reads TGTGCCAGCAGCCAAGTGAGCGGGGGGTATGGCTACACCTTC.

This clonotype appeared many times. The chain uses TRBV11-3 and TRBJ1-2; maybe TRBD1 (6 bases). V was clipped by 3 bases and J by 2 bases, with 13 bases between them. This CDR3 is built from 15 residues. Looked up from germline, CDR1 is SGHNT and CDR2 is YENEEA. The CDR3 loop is CASSFLNRENYGYTF. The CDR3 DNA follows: TGTGCCAGCAGCTTCCTAAACAGGGAGAACTATGGCTACACCTTC. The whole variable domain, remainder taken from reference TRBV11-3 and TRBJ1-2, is EAGVVQSPRYKIIEKKQPVAFWCNPISGHNTLYWYLQNLGQGPELLIRYENEEAVDDSQLPKDRFSAERLKGVDSTLKIQPAELGDSAVYLCASSFLNRENYGYTFGSGTRLTVV.